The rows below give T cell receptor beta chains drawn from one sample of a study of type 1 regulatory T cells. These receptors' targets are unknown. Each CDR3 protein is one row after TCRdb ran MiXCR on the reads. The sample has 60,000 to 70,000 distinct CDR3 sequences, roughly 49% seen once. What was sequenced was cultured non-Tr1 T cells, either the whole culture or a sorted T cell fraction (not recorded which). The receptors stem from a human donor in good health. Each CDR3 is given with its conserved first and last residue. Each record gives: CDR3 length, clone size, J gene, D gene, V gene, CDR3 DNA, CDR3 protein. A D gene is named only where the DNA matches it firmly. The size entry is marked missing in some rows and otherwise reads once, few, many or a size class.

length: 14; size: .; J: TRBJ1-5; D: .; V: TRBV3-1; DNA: TGTGCCAGCAGCCATGGGGGGAGCAATCAGCCCCAGCATTTT; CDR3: CASSHGGSNQPQHF
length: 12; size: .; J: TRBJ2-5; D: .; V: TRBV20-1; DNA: TGCAGTGCTAGAGAAGGGCAAGAGACCCAGTACTTC; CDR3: CSAREGQETQYF
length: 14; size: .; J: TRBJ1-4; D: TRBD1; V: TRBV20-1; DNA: TGCAGTGCCATCGACCGACAGGGTGCTGAAAAACTGTTTTTT; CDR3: CSAIDRQGAEKLFF
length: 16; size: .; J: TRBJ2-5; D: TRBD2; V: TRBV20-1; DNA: TGCAGTGCTTATGGACTAGGGAGTCAGAGGGGAGAGACCCAGTACTTC; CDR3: CSAYGLGSQRGETQYF
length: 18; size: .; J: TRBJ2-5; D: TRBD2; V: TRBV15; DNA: TGTGCCACCAGCAGAGCCCCCGGGACTAGCGGGGGCCAAGAGACCCAGTACTTC; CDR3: CATSRAPGTSGGQETQYF
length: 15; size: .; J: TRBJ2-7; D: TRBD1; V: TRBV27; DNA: TGTGCCAGCAGTTACCTCGGGACAGGGGACTACGAGCAGTACTTC; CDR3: CASSYLGTGDYEQYF
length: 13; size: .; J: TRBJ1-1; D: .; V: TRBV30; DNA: TGTGCCTGGAGACGAGCATCGAACACTGAAGCTTTCTTT; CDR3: CAWRRASNTEAFF
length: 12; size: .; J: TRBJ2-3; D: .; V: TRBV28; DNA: TGTGCCAGCAGGGGGACAAAGGATACGCAGTATTTT; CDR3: CASRGTKDTQYF
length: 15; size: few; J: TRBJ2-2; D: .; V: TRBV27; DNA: TGTGCCAGCAGTTACAGGGGAGGGTACACCGGGGAGCTGTTTTTT; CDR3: CASSYRGGYTGELFF
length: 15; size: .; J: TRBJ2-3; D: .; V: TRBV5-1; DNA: TGCGCCAGCAGCCCCCGGGGCGGAGCCGGCGATACGCAGTATTTT; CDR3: CASSPRGGAGDTQYF
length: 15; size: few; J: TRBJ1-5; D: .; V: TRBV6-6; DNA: TGTGCCAGCAGGTCTACAGGGAGGGGTCTTCAGCCCCAGCATTTT; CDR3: CASRSTGRGLQPQHF
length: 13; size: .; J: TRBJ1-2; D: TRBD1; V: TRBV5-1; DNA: TGCGCCAGCAGCTATGGACAGGCCTATGGCTACACCTTC; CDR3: CASSYGQAYGYTF
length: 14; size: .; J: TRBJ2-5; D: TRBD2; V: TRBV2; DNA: TGTGCCAGCAAGGCTAGCGGGGCCGTCGGGACCCAGTACTTC; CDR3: CASKASGAVGTQYF
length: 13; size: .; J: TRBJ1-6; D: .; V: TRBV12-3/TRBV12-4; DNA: TGTGCCAGCAGGACGGGACAAGATTCACCCCTCCACTTT; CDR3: CASRTGQDSPLHF
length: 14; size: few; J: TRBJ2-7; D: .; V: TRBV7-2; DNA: TGTGCCAGCAGTTCGGGGAATCGAGGGGGCGAGCAGTACTTC; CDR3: CASSSGNRGGEQYF
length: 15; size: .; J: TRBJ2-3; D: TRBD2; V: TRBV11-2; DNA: TGTGCCAGCAGCCCCCTAGCGGGCAACACAGATACGCAGTATTTT; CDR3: CASSPLAGNTDTQYF
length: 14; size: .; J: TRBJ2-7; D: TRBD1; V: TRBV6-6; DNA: TGTGCCAGCAAGGACAGGGGGCAACAATACGAGCAGTACTTC; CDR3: CASKDRGQQYEQYF
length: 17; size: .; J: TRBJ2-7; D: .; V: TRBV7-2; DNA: TGTGCCAGCAGCTTAGGCCCTGCGACAATTGAGGCATACGAGCAGTACTTC; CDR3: CASSLGPATIEAYEQYF
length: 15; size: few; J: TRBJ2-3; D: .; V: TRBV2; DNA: TGTGCCACCGGGACGGGGACTCTTCGCACAGATACGCAGTATTTT; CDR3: CATGTGTLRTDTQYF
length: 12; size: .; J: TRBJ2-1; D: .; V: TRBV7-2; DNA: TGTGCCAGCAGCTTATGGGGAGATGAGCAGTTCTTC; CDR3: CASSLWGDEQFF
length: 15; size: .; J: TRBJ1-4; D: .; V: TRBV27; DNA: TGTGCCAGCAGTTTCCAGGGGCGGAACGATGAAAAACTGTTTTTT; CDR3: CASSFQGRNDEKLFF
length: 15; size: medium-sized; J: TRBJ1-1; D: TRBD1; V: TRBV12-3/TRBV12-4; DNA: TGTGCCAGTCAACCACAGGGGATAGCGAACACTGAAGCTTTCTTT; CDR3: CASQPQGIANTEAFF
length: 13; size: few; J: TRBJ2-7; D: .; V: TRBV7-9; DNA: TGTGCCAGCAGCGAAACTTACAGCTACGAGCAGTACTTC; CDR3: CASSETYSYEQYF
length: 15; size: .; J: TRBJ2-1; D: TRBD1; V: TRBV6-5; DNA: TGTGCCAGCAGGCTCCCGGGACAGGGGAACAATGAGCAGTTCTTC; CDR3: CASRLPGQGNNEQFF
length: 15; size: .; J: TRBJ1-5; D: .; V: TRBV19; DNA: TGTGCCAGTAGTATTCTGACAGTGAGCAATCAGCCCCAGCATTTT; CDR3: CASSILTVSNQPQHF
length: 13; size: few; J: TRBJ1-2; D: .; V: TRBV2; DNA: TGTGCCAGCAGGAGGGGGGGTCTCTATGGCTACACCTTC; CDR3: CASRRGGLYGYTF
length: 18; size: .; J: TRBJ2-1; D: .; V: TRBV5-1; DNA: TGCGCCAGCAGCTCCAACCGCCACGGGGCCAGCGGAAGGGGGGAGCAGTTCTTC; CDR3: CASSSNRHGASGRGEQFF
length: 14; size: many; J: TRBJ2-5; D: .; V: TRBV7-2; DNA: TGTGCCAGCAGCCGCCCGACAGGCTTAGAGACCCAGTACTTC; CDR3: CASSRPTGLETQYF
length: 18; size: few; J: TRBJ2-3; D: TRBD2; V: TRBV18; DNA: TGTGCCAGCTCACCACCGACTCGACTAGCGGGGGGGTCGGATACGCAGTATTTT; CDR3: CASSPPTRLAGGSDTQYF
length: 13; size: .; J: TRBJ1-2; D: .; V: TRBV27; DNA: TGTGCCAGCAGTTTTACAGGACTCAGTGGCTACACCTTC; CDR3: CASSFTGLSGYTF
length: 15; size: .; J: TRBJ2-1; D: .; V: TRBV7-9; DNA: TGTGCCAGCAGCCCTCACCCCCGTAGGGGGAATGAGCAGTTCTTC; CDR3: CASSPHPRRGNEQFF
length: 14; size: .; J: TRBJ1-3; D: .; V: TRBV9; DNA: TGTGCCAGCAGCGTAGCCGGGACTGGAAACACCATATATTTT; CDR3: CASSVAGTGNTIYF
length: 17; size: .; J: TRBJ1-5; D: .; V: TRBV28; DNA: TGTGCCAGCAGTTTAAGGGGGGCAGGGTGGCTCAGCCAGCCCCAGCATTTT; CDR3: CASSLRGAGWLSQPQHF
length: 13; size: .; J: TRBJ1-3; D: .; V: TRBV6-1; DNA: TGTGCCAGCACTCAGGGGACTGGAAACACCATATATTTT; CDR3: CASTQGTGNTIYF
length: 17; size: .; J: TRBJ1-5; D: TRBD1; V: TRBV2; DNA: TGTGCCAGCAGTGGCGCCCCCGGACAGGGTCGAGGGCAGCCCCAGCATTTT; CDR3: CASSGAPGQGRGQPQHF
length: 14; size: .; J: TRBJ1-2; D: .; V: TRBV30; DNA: TGTGCCTGCCCTCACGGCCTTGGGGGCTATGGCTACACCTTC; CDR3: CACPHGLGGYGYTF
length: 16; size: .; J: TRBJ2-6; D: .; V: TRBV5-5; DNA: TGTGCCAGCAGCTCGGATGTTTTTGCTGGGGCCAACGTCCTGACTTTC; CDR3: CASSSDVFAGANVLTF
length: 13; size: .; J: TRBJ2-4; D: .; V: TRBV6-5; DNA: TGTGCCGACTCGACAAGAGCCAAAAACATTCAGTACTTC; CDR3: CADSTRAKNIQYF
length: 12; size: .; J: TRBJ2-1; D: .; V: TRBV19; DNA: TGTGCCAGTGCGGGGACCTACAATGAGCAGTTCTTC; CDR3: CASAGTYNEQFF
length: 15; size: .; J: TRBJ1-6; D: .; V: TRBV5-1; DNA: TGCGCCAGCAGCTTGGAGGCAGACAAAAATTCACCCCTCCACTTT; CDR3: CASSLEADKNSPLHF
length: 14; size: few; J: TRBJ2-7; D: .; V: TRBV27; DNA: TGTGCCAGCACCCAGGGGGGTTTTGGGCACGAGCAGTACTTC; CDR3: CASTQGGFGHEQYF
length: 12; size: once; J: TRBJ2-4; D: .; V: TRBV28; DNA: TGTGCCAGCAGTTTTCAGGGTAACATTCAGTACTTC; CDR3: CASSFQGNIQYF
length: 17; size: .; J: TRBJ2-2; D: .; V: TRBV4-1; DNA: TGCGCCAGCAGCCAAGATTCTGGGGCGCTAAACACCGGGGAGCTGTTTTTT; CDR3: CASSQDSGALNTGELFF
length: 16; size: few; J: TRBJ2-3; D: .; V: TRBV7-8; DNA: TGTGCCAGCAGCTTCACCGGGACTCCGGGCACAGATACGCAGTATTTT; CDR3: CASSFTGTPGTDTQYF
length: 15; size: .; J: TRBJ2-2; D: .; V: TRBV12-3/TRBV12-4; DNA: TGTGCCAGCAGTCCAGGGGATGTTATGGCCGGGGAGCTGTTTTTT; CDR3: CASSPGDVMAGELFF
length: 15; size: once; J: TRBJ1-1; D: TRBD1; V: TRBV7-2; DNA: TGTGCCAGCAGCCCGAAGACAGGGTCGAACACTGAAGCTTTCTTT; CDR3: CASSPKTGSNTEAFF
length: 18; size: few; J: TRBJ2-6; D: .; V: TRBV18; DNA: TGTGCCAGCTCACCACAGGGACCGGGGAGCTCTGGGGCCAACGTCCTGACTTTC; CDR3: CASSPQGPGSSGANVLTF
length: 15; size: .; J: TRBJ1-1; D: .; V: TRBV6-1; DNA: TGTGCCAGCACGTTCCTCGGGGCTTCGAACACTGAAGCTTTCTTT; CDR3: CASTFLGASNTEAFF
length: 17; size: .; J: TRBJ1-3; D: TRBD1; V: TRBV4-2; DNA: TGTGCCAGCAGCCAATCACAGGGGCTGGGATCTGGAAACACCATATATTTT; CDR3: CASSQSQGLGSGNTIYF
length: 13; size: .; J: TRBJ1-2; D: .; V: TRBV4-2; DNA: TGTGCCAGCAGCCAACCCTCGGGGGACGGCTACACCTTC; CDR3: CASSQPSGDGYTF
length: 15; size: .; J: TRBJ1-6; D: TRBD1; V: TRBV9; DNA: TGTGCCAGCAGCGTAGGGGACAGGGACTATTCACCCCTCCACTTT; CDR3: CASSVGDRDYSPLHF